This T cell receptor (beta chain) is from a study of blood T cell repertoires in COVID-19. Trimming shortened V by 7 bases and J by 3 bases, and 15 bases separated the two germline ends. This CDR3 is 14 amino acids long. From germline, CDR1 is MNHEY and CDR2 SVGAGI. Method: immunoSEQ multiplex PCR; TCRdb's copy keeps in-frame clones and lacks some. The sample contains over 70,000 clones, approximately 90% of which appear only once. The rearrangement uses TRBV6-5 and TRBJ1-1, with D tentatively TRBD1 (5 bases). The receptor's source is a human donor with active COVID-19. The donor label of this sample is uncertain. The sample was peripheral blood. The CDR3 loop reads CASTRVGAHTEAFF. DNA for the CDR3: TGTGCCAGCACCAGGGTAGGGGCTCACACTGAAGCTTTCTTT.